The rows below give T cell receptor beta chains drawn from one sample of a study of Graves' ophthalmopathy and Graves' hyperthyroidism. One entry per CDR3 protein results from TCRdb running MiXCR on the multiplex PCR reads. Here the sample spans about 620,000 distinct CDR3 sequences, about 20% being singletons. The source material was peripheral blood. These receptors were taken from a woman in her late teens or twenties with stable Graves' hyperthyroidism. Some clones in this sample may be carry-over from other donors' samples. The CDR3 runs from the conserved cysteine through the conserved F or W. A D gene is named only where the DNA matches it firmly. Expanded clones get a size class; other rows say once, few or many, or leave the size out.

V gene	CDR3 length	clone size	J gene	D gene	CDR3 DNA	CDR3 protein
TRBV30	13	many	TRBJ2-7	NA	TGTGCCTGGAGTGTAACGGGGATCGACGAGCAGTACTTC	CAWSVTGIDEQYF
TRBV6-1	15	few	TRBJ1-5	NA	TGTGCCAGCAGTGAGGGTGGGACTCCGGGCCAGCCCCAGCATTTT	CASSEGGTPGQPQHF
TRBV20-1	11	NA	TRBJ2-7	NA	TGCAGTGCTACTAGTGACTACGAGCAGTACTTC	CSATSDYEQYF
TRBV28	15	many	TRBJ2-7	NA	TGTGCCAGCAGCTGGGGCGACAGACACTCCTACGAGCAGTACTTC	CASSWGDRHSYEQYF
TRBV9	14	NA	TRBJ1-1	NA	TGTGCCAGCAATCTACAGGGCCTGGGCACTGAAGCTTTCTTT	CASNLQGLGTEAFF
TRBV15	15	many	TRBJ2-7	NA	TGTGCCACCAGCACCTTCACTAGGGGGTCCTACGAGCAGTACTTC	CATSTFTRGSYEQYF
TRBV6-1	13	few	TRBJ2-7	TRBD1	TGTGCCAGCAGCCAAGGACAGGTCCGCGAGCAGTACTTC	CASSQGQVREQYF
TRBV3-1	12	many	TRBJ1-2	NA	TGTGCCAGCAGCCGTTGGCGTGAGGGCTACACCTTC	CASSRWREGYTF
TRBV28	16	NA	TRBJ2-5	TRBD1	TGTGCCAGCAGTTTGAGCCAATACAGGGGTGGCGAGACCCAGTACTTC	CASSLSQYRGGETQYF
TRBV28	14	NA	TRBJ1-1	NA	TGTGCCAGCGGTCGAGCAGGGTGGAGCACTGAAGCTTTCTTT	CASGRAGWSTEAFF
TRBV28	14	few	TRBJ1-1	NA	TGTGCCAGCAGTTGGGTAATTGGGGACACTGAAGCTTTCTTT	CASSWVIGDTEAFF
TRBV9	16	many	TRBJ1-1	NA	TGTGCCAGCAGCGTAGAGGATTATCCAATGAACACTGAAGCTTTCTTT	CASSVEDYPMNTEAFF
TRBV10-3	14	many	TRBJ1-1	NA	TGTGCCATCAGTGAGGGGGGTATGAACACTGAAGCTTTCTTT	CAISEGGMNTEAFF
TRBV28	15	once	TRBJ2-2	NA	TGTGCCAGCACCCCGGGCGGGGCCAGCACCGAGGAGCTGTTTTTT	CASTPGGASTEELFF
TRBV7-2	15	many	TRBJ1-2	NA	TGTGCCAGCAACCCCCCGACAGCAGCTAACTATGGCTACACCTTC	CASNPPTAANYGYTF
TRBV4-1	15	NA	TRBJ2-5	NA	TGCGCCAGCAGCCAGACCAGGGTTTACCAAGAGACCCAGTACTTC	CASSQTRVYQETQYF
TRBV28	16	NA	TRBJ1-3	NA	TGTGCCAGCACCTACGGGGGGTCCTACCTGGGAAACACCATATATTTT	CASTYGGSYLGNTIYF
TRBV6-1	14	many	TRBJ1-1	NA	TGTGCCAGCAGTGCAACCGCCATGAACACTGAAGCTTTCTTT	CASSATAMNTEAFF
TRBV19	13	NA	TRBJ1-1	TRBD1	TGTGCCAGTATGGGACAGGGGGAGACTGAAGCTTTCTTT	CASMGQGETEAFF
TRBV10-3	12	many	TRBJ2-7	NA	TGTGCCATCGGCCAGGGTCCCTACGAGCAGTACTTC	CAIGQGPYEQYF
TRBV7-9	13	NA	TRBJ2-2	NA	TGTGCCAGCAGCCCGACATTGCCCGGGGAGCTGTTTTTT	CASSPTLPGELFF
TRBV12-3/TRBV12-4	13	many	TRBJ1-2	NA	TGTGCCAGCAGTAAGGGGGTGCCCTATGGCTACACCTTC	CASSKGVPYGYTF
TRBV3-1	16	NA	TRBJ2-7	TRBD2	TGTGCCAGCAGCCCCGGACTAGCGGGAGTGTTGTACGAGCAGTACTTC	CASSPGLAGVLYEQYF
TRBV19	14	NA	TRBJ1-2	NA	TGTGCCAGTAGTTATGGGCAGCCGAACTATGGCTACACCTTC	CASSYGQPNYGYTF
TRBV12-3/TRBV12-4	15	many	TRBJ1-1	NA	TGTGCCAGCAGTCCTCCAGGGAGAGGGGACACTGAAGCTTTCTTT	CASSPPGRGDTEAFF
TRBV28	14	many	TRBJ1-6	NA	TGTGCCAGCAGCTGGGGACGGGGAAATTCACCCCTCCACTTT	CASSWGRGNSPLHF
TRBV7-8	15	many	TRBJ2-7	TRBD1	TGTGCCAGCAGCTTAGAGGGGGCTACACCATACGAGCAGTACTTC	CASSLEGATPYEQYF
TRBV27	13	many	TRBJ1-2	NA	TGTGCCAGCAGTTTATCGGATCAGGGAGGCTACACCTTC	CASSLSDQGGYTF
TRBV6-1	13	few	TRBJ1-5	NA	TGTGCCAGCATAGGCAGGGGCAATCAGCCCCAGCATTTT	CASIGRGNQPQHF
TRBV27	14	many	TRBJ1-2	NA	TGTGCCAGCAGTCTCACCGGGACGGACTATGGCTACACCTTC	CASSLTGTDYGYTF
TRBV30	14	NA	TRBJ1-1	NA	TGTGCCCGCAATTCGGGGGGAGGGGACACTGAAGCTTTCTTT	CARNSGGGDTEAFF
TRBV20-1	15	many	TRBJ2-3	TRBD2	TGCAGTGCTAGTGGAGCGGGGGGTTACACAGATACGCAGTATTTT	CSASGAGGYTDTQYF
TRBV5-1	12	many	TRBJ1-2	NA	TGCGCCAGCAGCCCGGGACATCTTGGCTACACCTTC	CASSPGHLGYTF
TRBV6-1	14	many	TRBJ2-7	NA	TGTGCCAGTAGTATTGCCGGGGGAACCTACGAGCAGTACTTC	CASSIAGGTYEQYF
TRBV20-1	14	many	TRBJ2-4	NA	TGCAGTGCCAGCGATACTGGGGCCAAAAACATTCAGTACTTC	CSASDTGAKNIQYF
TRBV27	15	many	TRBJ1-1	TRBD1	TGTGCCAGCAGTTTATCGGGGACAGCGAACACTGAAGCTTTCTTT	CASSLSGTANTEAFF
TRBV28	15	many	TRBJ1-2	NA	TGTGCCAGCAGTTTAATCGTAGCAGCATCCTATGGCTACACCTTC	CASSLIVAASYGYTF
TRBV7-2	12	many	TRBJ1-2	NA	TGTGCCAGCAGCTTAGACACTCACGGCTACACCTTC	CASSLDTHGYTF
TRBV6-1	12	many	TRBJ1-1	NA	TGTGCCAGCTGGGATATGAACACTGAAGCTTTCTTT	CASWDMNTEAFF
TRBV12-3/TRBV12-4	16	many	TRBJ1-2	NA	TGTGCCAGCAGTTTAGCGCTGATGGTTTGGGACTATGGCTACACCTTC	CASSLALMVWDYGYTF
TRBV6-5	14	few	TRBJ1-1	NA	TGTGCCAGCAGTTCCTCGAGCTGGGACACTGAAGCTTTCTTT	CASSSSSWDTEAFF
TRBV19	14	NA	TRBJ1-1	NA	TGTGCCAGTAAAAGACCTCGGGTAGACACTGAAGCTTTCTTT	CASKRPRVDTEAFF
TRBV15	14	NA	TRBJ1-4	TRBD1	TGTGCCACCAGCAGAAGGGACAGGATTGAAAAACTGTTTTTT	CATSRRDRIEKLFF
TRBV6-1	15	many	TRBJ2-5	TRBD1	TGTGCCAGCAGTGCCCCGGGACAGCTCCAAGAGACCCAGTACTTC	CASSAPGQLQETQYF
TRBV20-1	12	NA	TRBJ2-7	NA	TGCAGTGCTAGACCGACAAACTACGAGCAGTACTTC	CSARPTNYEQYF